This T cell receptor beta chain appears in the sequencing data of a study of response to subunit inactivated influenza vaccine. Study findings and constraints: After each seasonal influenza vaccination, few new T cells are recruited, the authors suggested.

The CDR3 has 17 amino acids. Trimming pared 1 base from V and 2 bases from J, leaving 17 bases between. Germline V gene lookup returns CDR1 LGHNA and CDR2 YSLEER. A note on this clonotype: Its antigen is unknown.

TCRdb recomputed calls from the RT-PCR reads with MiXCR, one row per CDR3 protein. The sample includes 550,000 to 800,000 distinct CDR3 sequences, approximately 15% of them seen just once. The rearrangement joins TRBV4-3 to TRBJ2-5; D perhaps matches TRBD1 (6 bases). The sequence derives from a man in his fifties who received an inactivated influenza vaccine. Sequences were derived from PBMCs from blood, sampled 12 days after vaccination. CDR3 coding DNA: TGCGCCAGCAGCCAAGGCATAACAGGGTTGGAGCAAGAGACCCAGTACTTC. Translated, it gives CASSQGITGLEQETQYF.